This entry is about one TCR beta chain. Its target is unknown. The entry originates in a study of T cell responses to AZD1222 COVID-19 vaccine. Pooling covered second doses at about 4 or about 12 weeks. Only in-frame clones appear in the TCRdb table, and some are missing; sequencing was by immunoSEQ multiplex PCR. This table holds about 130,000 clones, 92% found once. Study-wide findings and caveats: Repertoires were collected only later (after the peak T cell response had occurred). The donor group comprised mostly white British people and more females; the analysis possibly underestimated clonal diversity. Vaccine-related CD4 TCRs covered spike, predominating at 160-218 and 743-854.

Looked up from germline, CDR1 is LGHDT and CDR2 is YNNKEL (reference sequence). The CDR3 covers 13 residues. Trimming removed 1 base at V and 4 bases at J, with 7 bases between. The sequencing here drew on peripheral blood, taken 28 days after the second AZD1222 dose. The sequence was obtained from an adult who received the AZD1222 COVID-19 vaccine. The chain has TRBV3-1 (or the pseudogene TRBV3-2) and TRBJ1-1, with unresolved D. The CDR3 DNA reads TGTGCCAGCAGCCAAGGACGGGTCACTGAAGCTTTCTTT. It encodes CASSQGRVTEAFF.